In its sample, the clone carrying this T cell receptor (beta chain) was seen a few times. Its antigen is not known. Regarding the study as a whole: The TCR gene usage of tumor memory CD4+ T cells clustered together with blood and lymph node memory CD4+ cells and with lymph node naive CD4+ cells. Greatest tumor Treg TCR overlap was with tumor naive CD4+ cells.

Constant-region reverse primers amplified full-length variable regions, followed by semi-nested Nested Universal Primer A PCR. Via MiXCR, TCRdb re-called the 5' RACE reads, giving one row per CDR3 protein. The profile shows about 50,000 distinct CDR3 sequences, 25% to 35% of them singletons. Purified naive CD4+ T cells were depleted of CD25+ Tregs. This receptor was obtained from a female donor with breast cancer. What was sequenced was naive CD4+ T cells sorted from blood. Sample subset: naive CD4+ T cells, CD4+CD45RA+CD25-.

The CDR3 DNA sequence: TGTGCCAGCAGTTACTCCTCATTTAATCAGCCCCAGCATTTT. Amino acid sequence: CASSYSSFNQPQHF. The V call is TRBV6-5, the J call TRBJ1-5; D gene unclear. This CDR3 has 14 residues. Germline CDR1 and CDR2: MNHEY and SVGAGI. V shed 0 bases and J shed 4 bases, with 7 bases lying between them.